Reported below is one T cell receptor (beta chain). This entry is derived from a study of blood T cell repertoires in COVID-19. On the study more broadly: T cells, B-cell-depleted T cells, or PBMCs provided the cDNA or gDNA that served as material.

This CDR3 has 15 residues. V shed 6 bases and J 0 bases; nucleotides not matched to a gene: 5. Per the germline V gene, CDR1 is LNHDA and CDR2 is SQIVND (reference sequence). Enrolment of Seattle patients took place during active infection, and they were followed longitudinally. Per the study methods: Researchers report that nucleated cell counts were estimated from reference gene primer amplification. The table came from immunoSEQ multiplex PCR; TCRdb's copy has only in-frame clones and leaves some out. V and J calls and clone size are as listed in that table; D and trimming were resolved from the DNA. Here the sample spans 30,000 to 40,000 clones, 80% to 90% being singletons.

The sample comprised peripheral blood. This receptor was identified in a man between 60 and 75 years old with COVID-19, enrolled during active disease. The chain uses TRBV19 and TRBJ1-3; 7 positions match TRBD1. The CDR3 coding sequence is TGTGCCAGTAGGGAACAGGGGCGCTCTGGAAACACCATATATTTT. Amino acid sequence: CASREQGRSGNTIYF.